This T cell receptor beta chain originates from a study of blood T cell repertoires in COVID-19 (dated by TCRdb to 2019 to 2021). Turning to the overall study: Samples from collaborators originated in the United States, Italy and Spain and spanned both the acute and convalescent phases of COVID-19. Nearly every sample came with metadata listing a de-identified subject ID, COVID-19 status, age in years and sex. The repertoires were released in a freely available public database meant as a resource for research on the immune response to SARS-CoV-2. The material from the prospective study consisted of cDNA or gDNA derived from T cells, B-cell-depleted T cells, or PBMCs. Samples were obtained from the ongoing ImmuneRACE study (first 160 participants) and from about 1,300 subjects provided by 6 global collaborators. Where available, HLA class I and class II types were obtained from metadata supplied by the sample provider rather than from assay-based typing. Deeply sampled blood TCRbeta repertoires from subjects exposed to, actively infected with, or recovered from COVID-19 were included in the dataset. What the work shows at the level of the full study, not this receptor alone: How much clinical and demographic metadata was included differed by source and by participant, and the metadata was provided uncurated.

From cysteine to phenylalanine, the CDR3 is 15 amino acids long. CDR3 DNA is the only sequence kept; it has 45 bases, read in frame from the first base. Reading the germline V gene gives CDR1 LGHNA and CDR2 YSLEER. V is cut back by 2 bases and J by 1 base, with 4 bases in the junction unmatched. TCRbeta CDR3 regions were amplified from genomic DNA by means of the immunoSEQ Assay, a bias-controlled multiplex PCR. The authors' analysis ran thus. The number of nucleated cells in each sample was estimated by amplification of reference gene primers within the assay. To quantify the absolute abundance of each unique TCRbeta CDR3 rearrangement, sequence reads were collapsed and filtered. For each sample, productive Simpson clonality was calculated by taking the square root of Simpson's diversity index across productive rearrangements. As stored in TCRdb, this immuneACCESS dataset retains in-frame rearrangements with V and J assigned. A fraction of the clones does not appear; measured against another copy, unresolved V genes explain less than half of the discrepancy, and the remainder lacks a known reason. The DNA was the basis for D and trimming; V, J and clone size are from that table. Recorded for this sample are about 160,000 clones; approximately 88% of them occurred a single time. The top ten clonotypes cover about 3.9% of the sample.

Another Seattle source contributed samples from volunteer blood donors who had recovered from COVID-19. The collaborating institutions used their own protocols to collect whole blood in K2EDTA tubes. For TCRbeta analysis, collaborators shipped samples in one of three forms: frozen whole blood, isolated PBMCs, or DNA extracted from either of those sample types. Regarding this clone: Its antigen remains unidentified. No qualities accompany the bases; no much larger clone lies one base away.

This sequence uses TRBV4-3 and TRBJ2-7; 8 junctional bases match TRBD1. Sequenced: peripheral blood. The sequence was obtained from a woman aged 60-75 years who had recovered from COVID-19. The nucleotides read TGCGCCAGCAGCCAACAGGACAGGGCTTCCTACGAGCAGTACTTC. This is translated as CASSQQDRASYEQYF.